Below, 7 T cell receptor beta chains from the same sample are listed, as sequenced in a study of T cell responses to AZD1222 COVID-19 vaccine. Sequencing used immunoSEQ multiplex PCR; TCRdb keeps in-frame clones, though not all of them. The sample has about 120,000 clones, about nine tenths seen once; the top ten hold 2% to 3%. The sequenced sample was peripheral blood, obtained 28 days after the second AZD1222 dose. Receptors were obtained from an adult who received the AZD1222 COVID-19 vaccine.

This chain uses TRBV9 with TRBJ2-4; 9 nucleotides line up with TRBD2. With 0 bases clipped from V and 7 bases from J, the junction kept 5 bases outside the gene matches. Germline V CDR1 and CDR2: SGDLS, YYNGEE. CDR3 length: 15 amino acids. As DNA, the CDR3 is TGTGCCAGCAGCGTAGCCCCTGGACTAGCGAACATTCAGTACTTC. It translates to CASSVAPGLANIQYF.

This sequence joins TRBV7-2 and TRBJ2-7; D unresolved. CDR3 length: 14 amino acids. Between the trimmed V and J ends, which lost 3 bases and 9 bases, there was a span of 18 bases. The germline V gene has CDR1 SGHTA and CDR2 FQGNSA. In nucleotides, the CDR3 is TGTGCCAGCAGCTTTAGTCTTTCAGCCTTGGTGCAGTACTTC. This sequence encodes CASSFSLSALVQYF.

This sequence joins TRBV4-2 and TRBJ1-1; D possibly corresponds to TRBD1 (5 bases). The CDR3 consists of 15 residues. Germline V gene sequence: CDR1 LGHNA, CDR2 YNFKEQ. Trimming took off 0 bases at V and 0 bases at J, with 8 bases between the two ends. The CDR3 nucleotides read TGTGCCAGCAGCCAAGAGGGACTGATGAACACTGAAGCTTTCTTT. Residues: CASSQEGLMNTEAFF.

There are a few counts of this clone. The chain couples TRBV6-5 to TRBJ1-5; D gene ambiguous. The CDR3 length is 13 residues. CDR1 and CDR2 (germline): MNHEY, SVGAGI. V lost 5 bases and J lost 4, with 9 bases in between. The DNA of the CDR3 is TGTGCCAGCAGTACCCTGATAAATCAGCCCCAGCATTTT. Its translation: CASSTLINQPQHF.

The CDR3 is CASSFSGGSSYEQYF. In DNA form, the CDR3 reads TGTGCCAGCAGTTTCTCGGGGGGGAGCTCCTACGAGCAGTACTTC. V usage is TRBV6-5 and J usage is TRBJ2-7, with 8 bases aligning to TRBD2. The CDR3 extends over 15 amino acids. CDR1 and CDR2 from the germline V gene are MNHEY and SVGAGI. After removal of 4 bases from V and 0 bases from J, the junction contained 5 bases not matched to a gene.

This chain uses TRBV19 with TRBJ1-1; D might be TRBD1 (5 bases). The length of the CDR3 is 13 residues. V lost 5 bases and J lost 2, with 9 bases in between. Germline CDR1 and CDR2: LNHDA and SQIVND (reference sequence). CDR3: CASSQQANTEAFF. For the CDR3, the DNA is TGTGCCAGTAGTCAACAGGCTAACACTGAAGCTTTCTTT.

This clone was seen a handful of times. In DNA form, the CDR3 reads TGTGCCAGTAGTAGGACTTACTACTCCTACAATGAGCAGTTCTTC. As protein: CASSRTYYSYNEQFF. This chain links TRBV19 with TRBJ2-1; tentative D call: TRBD2 (5 bases). Germline loops: CDR1 LNHDA, CDR2 SQIVND (reference sequence). This CDR3 comprises 15 residues. V lost 4 bases and J 0 bases, leaving 10 bases between the germline ends.